This T cell receptor (beta chain) was observed in a study of cytomegalovirus exposure and HLA in healthy donors. This clone was counted between two and nine times. The PCR ran on 60 Vbeta and 13 Jbeta primers. Only in-frame clones appear in the TCRdb table, and some are missing; sequencing was by immunoSEQ multiplex PCR. Altogether under 300,000 clones are present, around 80% being singletons, with the ten largest covering approximately 8.4%. Sequenced sample: PBMCs. This clonotype originated in a woman in her sixties in good health and CMV-seropositive.

The chain's CDR3 is CASSSSVINTEAFF. The DNA for the CDR3 is TGCGCCAGCAGCTCCTCAGTCATCAACACTGAAGCTTTCTTT. The chain couples TRBV5-1 to TRBJ1-1; D remains ambiguous. V lost 3 bases and J 2 bases, leaving 11 bases between the germline ends. CDR1 and CDR2 (germline): SGHRS, YFSETQ. The CDR3 length is 14 residues. Full variable domain (remainder filled in from reference TRBV5-1 and TRBJ1-1): KAGVTQTPRYLIKTRGQQVTLSCSPISGHRSVSWYQQTPGQGLQFLFEYFSETQRNKGNFPGRFSGRQFSNSRSEMNVSTLELGDSALYLCASSSSVINTEAFFGQGTRLTVV.